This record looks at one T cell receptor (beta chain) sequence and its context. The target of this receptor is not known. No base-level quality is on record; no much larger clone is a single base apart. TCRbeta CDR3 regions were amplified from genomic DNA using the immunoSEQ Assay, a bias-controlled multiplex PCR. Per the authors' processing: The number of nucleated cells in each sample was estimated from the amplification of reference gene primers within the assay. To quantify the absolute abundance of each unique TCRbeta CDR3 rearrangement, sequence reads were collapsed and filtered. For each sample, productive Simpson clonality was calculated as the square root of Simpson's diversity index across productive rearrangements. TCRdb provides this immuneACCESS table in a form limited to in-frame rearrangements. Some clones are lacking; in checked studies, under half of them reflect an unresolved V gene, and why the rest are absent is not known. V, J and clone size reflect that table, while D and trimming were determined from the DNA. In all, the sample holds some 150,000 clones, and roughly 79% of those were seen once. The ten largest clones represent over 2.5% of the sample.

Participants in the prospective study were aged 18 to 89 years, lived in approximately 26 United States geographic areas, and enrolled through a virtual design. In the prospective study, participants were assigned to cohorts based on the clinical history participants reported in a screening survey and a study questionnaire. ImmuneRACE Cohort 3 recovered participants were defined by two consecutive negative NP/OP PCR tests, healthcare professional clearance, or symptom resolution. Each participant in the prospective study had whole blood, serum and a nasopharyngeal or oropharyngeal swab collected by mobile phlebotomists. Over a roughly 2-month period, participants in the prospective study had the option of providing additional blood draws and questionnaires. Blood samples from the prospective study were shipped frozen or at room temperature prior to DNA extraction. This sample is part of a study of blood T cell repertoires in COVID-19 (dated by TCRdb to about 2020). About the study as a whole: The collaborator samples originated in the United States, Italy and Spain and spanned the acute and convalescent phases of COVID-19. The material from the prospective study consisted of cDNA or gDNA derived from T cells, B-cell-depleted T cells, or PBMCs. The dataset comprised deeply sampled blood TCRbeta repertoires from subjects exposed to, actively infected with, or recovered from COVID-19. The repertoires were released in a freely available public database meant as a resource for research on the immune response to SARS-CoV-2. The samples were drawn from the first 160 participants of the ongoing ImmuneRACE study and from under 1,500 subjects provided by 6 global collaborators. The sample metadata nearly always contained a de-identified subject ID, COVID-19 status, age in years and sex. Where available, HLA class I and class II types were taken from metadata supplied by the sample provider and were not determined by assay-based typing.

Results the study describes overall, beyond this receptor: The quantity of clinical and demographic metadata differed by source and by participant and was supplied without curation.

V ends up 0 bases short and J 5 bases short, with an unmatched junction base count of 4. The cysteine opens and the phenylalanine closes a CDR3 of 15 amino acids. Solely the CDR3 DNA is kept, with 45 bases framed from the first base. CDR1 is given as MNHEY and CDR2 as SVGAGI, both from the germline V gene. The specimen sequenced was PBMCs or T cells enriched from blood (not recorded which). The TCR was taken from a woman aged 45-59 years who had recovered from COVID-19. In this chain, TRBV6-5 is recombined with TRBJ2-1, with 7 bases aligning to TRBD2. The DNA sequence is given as TGTGCCAGCAGTTACTCGGCGGGGGTGAACAATGAGCAGTTCTTC. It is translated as CASSYSAGVNNEQFF.